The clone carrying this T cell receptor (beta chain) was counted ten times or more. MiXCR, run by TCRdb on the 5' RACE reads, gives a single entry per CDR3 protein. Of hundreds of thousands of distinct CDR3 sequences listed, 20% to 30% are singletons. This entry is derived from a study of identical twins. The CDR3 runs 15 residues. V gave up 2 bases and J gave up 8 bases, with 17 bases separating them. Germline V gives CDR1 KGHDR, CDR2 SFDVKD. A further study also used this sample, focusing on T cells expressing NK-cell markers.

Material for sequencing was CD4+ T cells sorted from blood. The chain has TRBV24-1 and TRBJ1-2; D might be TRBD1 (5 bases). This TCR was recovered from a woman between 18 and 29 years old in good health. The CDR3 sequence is CATSDSSGLPRGYTF. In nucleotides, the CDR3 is TGTGCCACCAGTGATTCCTCAGGGCTACCTAGAGGCTACACCTTC.